This record covers a single T cell receptor beta chain. Its antigen is unknown. The data originate from a study of T-cell memory formation after mild COVID-19. Overall study findings and caveats: Pre-infection memory contained some responding clones, which suggested that cross-reactive memory had joined.

TCRdb passed the 5' RACE reads through MiXCR, listing each CDR3 protein once. The repertoire holds 300,000 to 350,000 distinct CDR3 sequences, with approximately 19% as singletons. CDR3 length equals 15 residues. Germline V gene sequence: CDR1 SGHRS, CDR2 YFSETQ. Between the trimmed V and J ends, which lost 4 bases and 8 bases, there was a span of 19 bases. Sequenced material: PBMCs or a T cell subset sorted from them (not recorded which). This sequence originates from a man aged 18 to 35 who had mild COVID-19 (a few samples of this study predate the infection). Cell type and time point are not known. This sequence joins TRBV5-1 and TRBJ2-1, with D maybe TRBD1 (5 bases). The CDR3 region is CASSTPSLQGDEQFF. The CDR3 coding sequence is TGCGCCAGCAGCACCCCAAGTCTCCAGGGCGATGAGCAGTTCTTC.